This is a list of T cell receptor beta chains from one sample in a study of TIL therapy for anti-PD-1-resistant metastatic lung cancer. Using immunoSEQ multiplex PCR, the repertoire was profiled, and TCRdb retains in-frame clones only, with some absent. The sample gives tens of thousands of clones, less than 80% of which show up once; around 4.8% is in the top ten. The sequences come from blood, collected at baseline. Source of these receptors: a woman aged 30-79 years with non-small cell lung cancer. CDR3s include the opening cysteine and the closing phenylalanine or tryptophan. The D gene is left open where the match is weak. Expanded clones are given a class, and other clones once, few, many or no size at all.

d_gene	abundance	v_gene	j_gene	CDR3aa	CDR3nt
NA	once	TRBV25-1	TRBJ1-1	CASSNQVMNTEAFF	TGTGCCAGCAGCAACCAGGTAATGAACACTGAAGCTTTCTTT
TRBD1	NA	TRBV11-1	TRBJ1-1	CASSEDRGWGSNTEAFF	TGTGCCAGCAGCGAAGACAGGGGGTGGGGCTCGAACACTGAAGCTTTCTTT
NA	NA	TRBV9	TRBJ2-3	CASSVEGRDHTDTQYF	TGTGCCAGCAGCGTAGAGGGCCGGGACCACACAGATACGCAGTATTTT
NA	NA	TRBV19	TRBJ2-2	CASSIDPRAANTGELFF	TGTGCCAGTAGTATAGACCCCAGGGCCGCGAACACCGGGGAGCTGTTTTTT
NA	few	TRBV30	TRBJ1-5	CAWMSGVGPQHF	TGTGCCTGGATGTCAGGGGTAGGGCCCCAGCATTTT
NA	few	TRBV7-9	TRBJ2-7	CASSLVRQSGDEQYF	TGTGCCAGCAGCTTAGTCCGGCAGTCCGGTGACGAGCAGTACTTC
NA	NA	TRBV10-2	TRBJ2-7	CASSEYSLIYEQYF	TGCGCCAGCAGTGAGTATTCGCTGATCTACGAGCAGTACTTC
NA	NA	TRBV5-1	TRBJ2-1	CASSPQYNEQFF	TGCGCCAGCAGCCCGCAGTACAATGAGCAGTTCTTC
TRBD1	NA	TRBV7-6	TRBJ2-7	CASSLADRGSYEQYF	TGTGCCAGCAGCTTAGCGGACAGGGGCTCCTACGAGCAGTACTTC
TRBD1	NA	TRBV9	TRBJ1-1	CASSQGTVNTEAFF	TGTGCCAGCAGCCAGGGGACAGTGAACACTGAAGCTTTCTTT